A selection of T cell receptor beta chains follows, all from one sample in a study of neurological immune-mediated disorders. Each CDR3 protein is one row after TCRdb ran MiXCR on the 5' RACE reads. The data contain around 65,000 distinct CDR3 sequences, roughly 5% of them singletons. The sample consisted of PBMCs. The receptors here all came from a human donor with multiple sclerosis. The donor label of this sample is uncertain. The CDR3 runs from the conserved cysteine through the conserved F or W. D genes are given only for firm matches. Part of the rows lack a size; the others show once, few, many or a class for expanded clones.

j_call: TRBJ2-7
clone_size: few
v_call: TRBV11-3
d_call: NA
cdr3_nt: TGTGCCAGCAGCTTAGGGGAAAACAAGGCCGAGCAGTACTTC
cdr3_aa: CASSLGENKAEQYF

j_call: TRBJ1-1
clone_size: many
v_call: TRBV20-1
d_call: TRBD1
cdr3_nt: TGCAGTGCTACGGACAGGCCTCATCAGAACACTGAAGCTTTCTTT
cdr3_aa: CSATDRPHQNTEAFF

j_call: TRBJ1-1
clone_size: many
v_call: TRBV5-5
d_call: TRBD1
cdr3_nt: TGTGCCAGCAGCTCCGACAGGGGCCTCCTCTTCCTCGGTGAAGCTTTCTTT
cdr3_aa: CASSSDRGLLFLGEAFF

j_call: TRBJ1-5
clone_size: many
v_call: TRBV5-1
d_call: NA
cdr3_nt: TGCGCCAGCAGCCCCATAATCGACGGGCCCCAGCATTTT
cdr3_aa: CASSPIIDGPQHF

j_call: TRBJ1-1
clone_size: many
v_call: TRBV10-3
d_call: NA
cdr3_nt: TGTGCCATCAAAGCCCAGGGGACGAACACTGAAGCTTTCTTT
cdr3_aa: CAIKAQGTNTEAFF

j_call: TRBJ2-1
clone_size: many
v_call: TRBV5-1
d_call: NA
cdr3_nt: TGCGCCAGCAGCTTGAACGCCCAGAGCTCCTACAATGAGCAGTTCTTC
cdr3_aa: CASSLNAQSSYNEQFF

j_call: TRBJ1-1
clone_size: many
v_call: TRBV20-1
d_call: TRBD1
cdr3_nt: TGCAGTGCTAGAGATGGGGACAGGGTGGACACTGAAGCTTTCTTT
cdr3_aa: CSARDGDRVDTEAFF

j_call: TRBJ2-1
clone_size: many
v_call: TRBV29-1
d_call: NA
cdr3_nt: TGCAGCGTTGAAGATCAGTACAGGTTCTCCTACAATGAGCAGTTCTTC
cdr3_aa: CSVEDQYRFSYNEQFF

j_call: TRBJ2-1
clone_size: many
v_call: TRBV5-1
d_call: TRBD2
cdr3_nt: TGCGCCAGCAGTAGGTCTAGCGGGGGATCCTACTCGAATGAGCAGTTCTTC
cdr3_aa: CASSRSSGGSYSNEQFF

j_call: TRBJ2-2
clone_size: once
v_call: TRBV24-1
d_call: NA
cdr3_nt: TGTGCCACCAGTCCAACAGGGACCAACACCGGGGAGCTGTTTTTT
cdr3_aa: CATSPTGTNTGELFF

j_call: TRBJ2-7
clone_size: few
v_call: TRBV7-2
d_call: NA
cdr3_nt: TGTGCCAGCAGCTTAGAAATCGTCGCTAAACAGTACTTC
cdr3_aa: CASSLEIVAKQYF

j_call: TRBJ2-7
clone_size: few
v_call: TRBV12-3/TRBV12-4
d_call: TRBD1
cdr3_nt: TGTGCCAGCAGTTCCTTCTCCGGGACAGGGCGCGAGCAGTACTTC
cdr3_aa: CASSSFSGTGREQYF

j_call: TRBJ2-7
clone_size: many
v_call: TRBV7-2
d_call: NA
cdr3_nt: TGTGCCAGCAGCTTAGACAGGTACTCCTACGAGCAGTACTTC
cdr3_aa: CASSLDRYSYEQYF

j_call: TRBJ2-5
clone_size: many
v_call: TRBV5-1
d_call: NA
cdr3_nt: TGCGCCAGCAGCTTGTTTATTCAAGAGACCCAGTACTTC
cdr3_aa: CASSLFIQETQYF

j_call: TRBJ1-1
clone_size: many
v_call: TRBV5-1
d_call: NA
cdr3_nt: TGCGCCAGCAGCGCCTACTCCTTGATGAACACTGAAGCTTTCTTT
cdr3_aa: CASSAYSLMNTEAFF

j_call: TRBJ1-1
clone_size: NA
v_call: TRBV9
d_call: NA
cdr3_nt: TGTGCCAGCAGCGTAGAGTCCCGGTGGGCAGCTAACACTGAAGCTTTCTTT
cdr3_aa: CASSVESRWAANTEAFF

j_call: TRBJ1-5
clone_size: many
v_call: TRBV10-3
d_call: NA
cdr3_nt: TGTGCCATCAGTGACATAGGGGAGAATCAGCCCCAGCATTTT
cdr3_aa: CAISDIGENQPQHF

j_call: TRBJ2-3
clone_size: many
v_call: TRBV11-1
d_call: NA
cdr3_nt: TGTGCCAGCAGCTCACAGACTGGATTATACACAGATACGCAGTATTTT
cdr3_aa: CASSSQTGLYTDTQYF

j_call: TRBJ1-3
clone_size: many
v_call: TRBV20-1
d_call: NA
cdr3_nt: TGCAGTGCTAGAGGAGATGCCCGGAGGCCCTCTGGAAACACCATATATTTT
cdr3_aa: CSARGDARRPSGNTIYF

j_call: TRBJ2-3
clone_size: many
v_call: TRBV29-1
d_call: NA
cdr3_nt: TGCAGCCTTACAGGAGCCGTCGTCACAGATACGCAGTATTTT
cdr3_aa: CSLTGAVVTDTQYF

j_call: TRBJ1-4
clone_size: many
v_call: TRBV5-1
d_call: NA
cdr3_nt: TGCGCCAGCAGCTTGGGTCAGGGGTCTGAAAAACTGTTTTTT
cdr3_aa: CASSLGQGSEKLFF

j_call: TRBJ1-5
clone_size: many
v_call: TRBV7-9
d_call: NA
cdr3_nt: TGTGCCAGCAGCTTCGACAGCAAAAATCAGCCCCAGCATTTT
cdr3_aa: CASSFDSKNQPQHF